Listed below are T cell receptor beta chains from one sample, sequenced in a study of CD8+CD57+ T cells in acquired aplastic anemia. TCRdb ran MiXCR on the reads and lists one entry per CDR3 protein. The sample records roughly 170,000 distinct CDR3 sequences, roughly 50% being singletons. Material: sorted CD4+, CD8+, or CD8+CD57+ T cells (not recorded which) from PBMCs. The receptor source for this set is a human donor with aplastic anemia. Each CDR3 is given with its conserved first and last residue. The order of the fields is V gene, D gene, J gene, clone size, CDR3 DNA, CDR3 protein. A D gene is named only where the DNA matches it firmly. For some rows the clone size is stated as once, few or many, or as a class when expanded; others skip it.

v_gene: TRBV12-3/TRBV12-4; d_gene: .; j_gene: TRBJ2-7; abundance: many; CDR3nt: TGTGCCAGCAGACCGCGTTCACAGGGTCAGTCGGGGGAGCAGTACTTC; CDR3aa: CASRPRSQGQSGEQYF
v_gene: TRBV20-1; d_gene: TRBD1; j_gene: TRBJ2-7; abundance: .; CDR3nt: TGCAGTGCCCCGCCTCGAACGGGACAGAACTTCTACGAGCAGTACTTC; CDR3aa: CSAPPRTGQNFYEQYF
v_gene: TRBV10-1; d_gene: .; j_gene: TRBJ2-5; abundance: .; CDR3nt: TGCGCCAGCTCCAGTCTGGGAAAAGAGACCCAGTACTTC; CDR3aa: CASSSLGKETQYF
v_gene: TRBV20-1; d_gene: TRBD2; j_gene: TRBJ2-1; abundance: .; CDR3nt: TGCAGTGCCGAGGGGACTAGCGGGAGGGCCAGCGATGAGCAGTTCTTC; CDR3aa: CSAEGTSGRASDEQFF
v_gene: TRBV14; d_gene: .; j_gene: TRBJ2-1; abundance: many; CDR3nt: TGTGCCAGCAGCCAAGCTCCGGCCAGCAATGAGCAGTTCTTC; CDR3aa: CASSQAPASNEQFF
v_gene: TRBV20-1; d_gene: .; j_gene: TRBJ1-2; abundance: many; CDR3nt: TGCAGTGCTAGAGCCCGATCCGGGGGCGACTATGGCTACACCTTC; CDR3aa: CSARARSGGDYGYTF
v_gene: TRBV20-1; d_gene: .; j_gene: TRBJ2-7; abundance: .; CDR3nt: TGCAGTGCTAGGGGTGACGGGGTCCACTCCTACGAGCAGTACTTC; CDR3aa: CSARGDGVHSYEQYF
v_gene: TRBV19; d_gene: TRBD1; j_gene: TRBJ1-4; abundance: many; CDR3nt: TGTGCCAGTAGTATATTTTCCGGGACAGTTAATGAAAAACTGTTTTTT; CDR3aa: CASSIFSGTVNEKLFF
v_gene: TRBV10-3; d_gene: .; j_gene: TRBJ1-6; abundance: few; CDR3nt: TGTGCCATCAGTAACCGGGATCTCCCTAATTCACCCCTCCACTTT; CDR3aa: CAISNRDLPNSPLHF
v_gene: TRBV20-1; d_gene: .; j_gene: TRBJ2-7; abundance: .; CDR3nt: TGCAGTGCTAGTAAACGGGGACCCTACGAGCAGTACTTC; CDR3aa: CSASKRGPYEQYF
v_gene: TRBV10-3; d_gene: .; j_gene: TRBJ1-2; abundance: .; CDR3nt: TGTGCCATCAGGCCCCCAGGGAGGGGCTACACCTTC; CDR3aa: CAIRPPGRGYTF
v_gene: TRBV3-1; d_gene: .; j_gene: TRBJ1-5; abundance: many; CDR3nt: TGTGCCAGCAGCCATCTGGTCGGAACTCAGCCCCAGCATTTT; CDR3aa: CASSHLVGTQPQHF
v_gene: TRBV29-1; d_gene: .; j_gene: TRBJ1-1; abundance: few; CDR3nt: TGCAGCGTTGAAGGTTCAGGGTACACTGAAGCTTTCTTT; CDR3aa: CSVEGSGYTEAFF
v_gene: TRBV7-2; d_gene: .; j_gene: TRBJ2-3; abundance: many; CDR3nt: TGTGCCAGCAGCTTAGCGGCCCGCCCTCGTCGGACCACAGATACGCAGTATTTT; CDR3aa: CASSLAARPRRTTDTQYF
v_gene: TRBV3-1; d_gene: TRBD2; j_gene: TRBJ2-7; abundance: few; CDR3nt: TGTGCCAGCAGCCAAGGTGGCGGGGGGCTATCCTACGAGCAGTACTTC; CDR3aa: CASSQGGGGLSYEQYF
v_gene: TRBV15; d_gene: .; j_gene: TRBJ1-4; abundance: .; CDR3nt: TGTGCCACCAGCAGAGAGGCAGTAGGTAATGAAAAACTGTTTTTT; CDR3aa: CATSREAVGNEKLFF
v_gene: TRBV7-9; d_gene: .; j_gene: TRBJ1-2; abundance: .; CDR3nt: TGTGCCGGAAGCTTAGAGTTCAGTCTCTATGGCTACACCTTC; CDR3aa: CAGSLEFSLYGYTF
v_gene: TRBV6-1; d_gene: .; j_gene: TRBJ1-2; abundance: .; CDR3nt: TGTGCCAGCAGTGAGGCCCCGGGCCATGGCTACACCTTC; CDR3aa: CASSEAPGHGYTF
v_gene: TRBV12-3/TRBV12-4; d_gene: TRBD1; j_gene: TRBJ1-1; abundance: few; CDR3nt: TGTGCCAGCAGTGAACAGGGGGGTCGGGCTGAAGCTTTCTTT; CDR3aa: CASSEQGGRAEAFF
v_gene: TRBV11-2; d_gene: .; j_gene: TRBJ2-1; abundance: once; CDR3nt: TGTGCCAGCAGCTTAATCGGGCGAAGGTACAATGAGCAGTTCTTC; CDR3aa: CASSLIGRRYNEQFF
v_gene: TRBV15; d_gene: .; j_gene: TRBJ2-1; abundance: .; CDR3nt: TGTGCCACCAGCAGAGATTGGCCCAATCAGCAGTTCTTC; CDR3aa: CATSRDWPNQQFF
v_gene: TRBV29-1; d_gene: TRBD1; j_gene: TRBJ1-4; abundance: .; CDR3nt: TGCAGCGTTGAAGGAGGGACAGGGGTCGAAAAACTGTTTTTT; CDR3aa: CSVEGGTGVEKLFF
v_gene: TRBV5-1; d_gene: TRBD1; j_gene: TRBJ2-7; abundance: .; CDR3nt: TGCGCCAGCAGCCAGGGACAGGGGGCCTACGAGCAGTACTTC; CDR3aa: CASSQGQGAYEQYF
v_gene: TRBV6-1; d_gene: .; j_gene: TRBJ1-6; abundance: many; CDR3nt: TGTGCCAGCGGGTTTAAAAATTCACCCCTCCACTTT; CDR3aa: CASGFKNSPLHF
v_gene: TRBV15; d_gene: TRBD2; j_gene: TRBJ2-2; abundance: .; CDR3nt: TGTGCCACCGATGGGACTAGCCCGAACACCGGGGAGCTGTTTTTT; CDR3aa: CATDGTSPNTGELFF
v_gene: TRBV6-1; d_gene: .; j_gene: TRBJ2-7; abundance: .; CDR3nt: TGTGCCAGCAGTCAACAAAGACAGGGGAGGGCCTACGAGCAGTACTTC; CDR3aa: CASSQQRQGRAYEQYF
v_gene: TRBV24-1; d_gene: TRBD1; j_gene: TRBJ2-7; abundance: .; CDR3nt: TGTGCCACCAGTGATTCCGGACAGGTTTCCTCCTACGAGCAGTACTTC; CDR3aa: CATSDSGQVSSYEQYF
v_gene: TRBV10-3; d_gene: TRBD1; j_gene: TRBJ1-1; abundance: .; CDR3nt: TGTGCCATCAGCCCCGGGACAGGGCGTAGTGGCACTGAAGCTTTCTTT; CDR3aa: CAISPGTGRSGTEAFF
v_gene: TRBV7-9; d_gene: .; j_gene: TRBJ1-2; abundance: many; CDR3nt: TGTGCCAGCAGCTTAGCCGCGGCTAGGGGATCCGGCTACACCTTC; CDR3aa: CASSLAAARGSGYTF
v_gene: TRBV4-1; d_gene: TRBD2; j_gene: TRBJ2-7; abundance: many; CDR3nt: TGCGCCAGCAGGAGACTAGCGGGGGAATTTAAGCAGTACTTC; CDR3aa: CASRRLAGEFKQYF
v_gene: TRBV7-9; d_gene: .; j_gene: TRBJ2-7; abundance: once; CDR3nt: TGTGCCAGCAGCTCCTCTAGGGGTTACGAGCAGTACTTC; CDR3aa: CASSSSRGYEQYF
v_gene: TRBV20-1; d_gene: .; j_gene: TRBJ1-6; abundance: .; CDR3nt: TGCAGTGCTAGTACAGGGAATAATTCACCCCTCCACTTT; CDR3aa: CSASTGNNSPLHF
v_gene: TRBV10-3; d_gene: .; j_gene: TRBJ2-2; abundance: once; CDR3nt: TGTGCCAGCACCTTGAGGACCGGGGAGCTGTTTTTT; CDR3aa: CASTLRTGELFF
v_gene: TRBV19; d_gene: TRBD2; j_gene: TRBJ2-7; abundance: .; CDR3nt: TGTGCCAGTAGTCCAGGGACTAGCGGGGCGGACGAGCAGTACTTC; CDR3aa: CASSPGTSGADEQYF
v_gene: TRBV9; d_gene: .; j_gene: TRBJ1-6; abundance: once; CDR3nt: TGTGCCAGCAGCGCTCTCCACAATAATTCACCCCTCCACTTT; CDR3aa: CASSALHNNSPLHF
v_gene: TRBV2; d_gene: .; j_gene: TRBJ2-6; abundance: few; CDR3nt: TGTGCCAGCCGACCGGACGGCTCTGGGGCCAACGTCCTGACTTTC; CDR3aa: CASRPDGSGANVLTF
v_gene: TRBV11-2; d_gene: TRBD2; j_gene: TRBJ2-3; abundance: .; CDR3nt: TGTGCCAGCAGCTTCCTGGGACTAGAGTTCGCAGATACGCAGTATTTT; CDR3aa: CASSFLGLEFADTQYF
v_gene: TRBV20-1; d_gene: .; j_gene: TRBJ2-1; abundance: .; CDR3nt: TGCAGTGCTAGACTAACTAGCTACAATGAGCAGTTCTTC; CDR3aa: CSARLTSYNEQFF
v_gene: TRBV11-3; d_gene: TRBD2; j_gene: TRBJ2-1; abundance: few; CDR3nt: TGTGCCAGCAGCTTAATAGGACTAGGGGATGAGCAGCTCTTC; CDR3aa: CASSLIGLGDEQLF
v_gene: TRBV18; d_gene: .; j_gene: TRBJ2-1; abundance: few; CDR3nt: TGTGCCAGCTCACAGAGGCAGGCCTCCTACAATGAGCAGTTCTTC; CDR3aa: CASSQRQASYNEQFF
v_gene: TRBV20-1; d_gene: .; j_gene: TRBJ1-1; abundance: many; CDR3nt: TGCAGTGCTAGAGTACAGGGACAAGAAGCTTTCTTT; CDR3aa: CSARVQGQEAFF
v_gene: TRBV9; d_gene: .; j_gene: TRBJ2-3; abundance: many; CDR3nt: TGTGCCAGCAGCGGTGGGACGGTGGGTATAGATACGCAGTATTTT; CDR3aa: CASSGGTVGIDTQYF
v_gene: TRBV5-1; d_gene: .; j_gene: TRBJ1-1; abundance: many; CDR3nt: TGCGCCAGCAGCTTCAATATGAACACTGAAGCTTTCTTT; CDR3aa: CASSFNMNTEAFF
v_gene: TRBV20-1; d_gene: TRBD1; j_gene: TRBJ1-2; abundance: .; CDR3nt: TGCAGTGCTCTTGACAGGGGCAACGGCGGCTACACCTTC; CDR3aa: CSALDRGNGGYTF
v_gene: TRBV19; d_gene: TRBD2; j_gene: TRBJ2-4; abundance: few; CDR3nt: TGTGCCAGTAGGAATAGCGGGGGGGCATCCAAAAACATTCAGTACTTC; CDR3aa: CASRNSGGASKNIQYF
v_gene: TRBV14; d_gene: .; j_gene: TRBJ2-1; abundance: .; CDR3nt: TGTGCCAGCAGAGCCCCAGGGTATGAGCAGTTCTTC; CDR3aa: CASRAPGYEQFF
v_gene: TRBV5-4; d_gene: TRBD2; j_gene: TRBJ2-7; abundance: many; CDR3nt: TGTGCCAGCAGCTCGGGAGGACTAGCGGGGGAGCAGTACTTC; CDR3aa: CASSSGGLAGEQYF
v_gene: TRBV20-1; d_gene: .; j_gene: TRBJ2-1; abundance: many; CDR3nt: TGCAGTGCCGTCTTGACTCTCAACAATGAGCAGTTCTTC; CDR3aa: CSAVLTLNNEQFF
v_gene: TRBV25-1; d_gene: .; j_gene: TRBJ2-5; abundance: .; CDR3nt: TGTGCCAGCAGTGATAGGATCCAAGAGACCCAGTACTTC; CDR3aa: CASSDRIQETQYF
v_gene: TRBV7-6; d_gene: TRBD2; j_gene: TRBJ2-1; abundance: many; CDR3nt: TGTGCCAGCAGCCTAGCGGGGGGCACCTACAATGAGCAGTTCTTC; CDR3aa: CASSLAGGTYNEQFF
v_gene: TRBV6-1; d_gene: .; j_gene: TRBJ1-2; abundance: many; CDR3nt: TGTGCCAGCAATGACATGGGCTATGGCTACACCTTC; CDR3aa: CASNDMGYGYTF
v_gene: TRBV15; d_gene: .; j_gene: TRBJ1-3; abundance: few; CDR3nt: TGTGCCACCAGCAGTGACTCTGGAAACACCATATATTTT; CDR3aa: CATSSDSGNTIYF
v_gene: TRBV5-1; d_gene: .; j_gene: TRBJ2-7; abundance: .; CDR3nt: TGCGCCAGCAGCGGGGGGTCCCTCTACGAGCAGTACTTC; CDR3aa: CASSGGSLYEQYF
v_gene: TRBV7-9; d_gene: .; j_gene: TRBJ2-2; abundance: .; CDR3nt: TGTGCCAGCAGCGGGGTGTCCGGGGAGCTGTTTTTT; CDR3aa: CASSGVSGELFF
v_gene: TRBV29-1; d_gene: TRBD1; j_gene: TRBJ1-1; abundance: .; CDR3nt: TGCAGCGTTACAGGGGCGGTAGGGGGTACTGAAGCTTTCTTT; CDR3aa: CSVTGAVGGTEAFF
v_gene: TRBV15; d_gene: TRBD1; j_gene: TRBJ1-3; abundance: many; CDR3nt: TGTGCCACCAGCAGAGGGACAGGGGCTGGAAACACCATATATTTT; CDR3aa: CATSRGTGAGNTIYF
v_gene: TRBV2; d_gene: TRBD1; j_gene: TRBJ2-2; abundance: many; CDR3nt: TGTGCCAGCACGACAGGGGTGCCCACCGGGGAGCTGTTTTTT; CDR3aa: CASTTGVPTGELFF